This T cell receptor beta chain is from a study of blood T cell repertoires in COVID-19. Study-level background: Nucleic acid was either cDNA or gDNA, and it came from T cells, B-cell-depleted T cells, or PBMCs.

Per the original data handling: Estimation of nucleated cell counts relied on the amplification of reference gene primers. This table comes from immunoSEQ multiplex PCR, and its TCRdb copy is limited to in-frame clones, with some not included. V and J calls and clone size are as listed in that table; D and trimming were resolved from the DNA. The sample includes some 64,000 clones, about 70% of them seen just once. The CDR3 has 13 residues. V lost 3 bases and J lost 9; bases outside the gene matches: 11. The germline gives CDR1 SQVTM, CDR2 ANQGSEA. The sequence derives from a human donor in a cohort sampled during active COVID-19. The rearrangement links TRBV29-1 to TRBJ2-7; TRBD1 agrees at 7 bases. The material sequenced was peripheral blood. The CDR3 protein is CSVDLGQPPGQYF. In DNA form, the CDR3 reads TGCAGCGTTGACCTGGGACAGCCCCCCGGGCAGTACTTC.